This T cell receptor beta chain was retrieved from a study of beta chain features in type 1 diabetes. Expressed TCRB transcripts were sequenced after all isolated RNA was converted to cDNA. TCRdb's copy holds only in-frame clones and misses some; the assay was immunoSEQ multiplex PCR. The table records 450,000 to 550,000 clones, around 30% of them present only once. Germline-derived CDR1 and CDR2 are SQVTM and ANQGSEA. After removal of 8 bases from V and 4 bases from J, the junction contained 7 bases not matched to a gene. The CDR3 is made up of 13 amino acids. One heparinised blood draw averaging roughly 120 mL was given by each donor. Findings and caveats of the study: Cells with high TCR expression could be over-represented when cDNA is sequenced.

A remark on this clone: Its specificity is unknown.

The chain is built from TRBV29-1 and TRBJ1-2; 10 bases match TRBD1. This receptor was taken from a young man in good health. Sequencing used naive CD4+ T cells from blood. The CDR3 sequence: CSTGTGDPYGYTF. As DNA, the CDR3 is TGCAGCACCGGGACAGGGGACCCCTATGGCTACACCTTC. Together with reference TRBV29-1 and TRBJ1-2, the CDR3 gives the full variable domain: SAVISQKPSRDICQRGTSLTIQCQVDSQVTMMFWYRQQPGQSLTLIATANQGSEATYESGFVIDKFPISRPNLTFSTLTVSNMSPEDSSIYLCSTGTGDPYGYTFGSGTRLTVV.